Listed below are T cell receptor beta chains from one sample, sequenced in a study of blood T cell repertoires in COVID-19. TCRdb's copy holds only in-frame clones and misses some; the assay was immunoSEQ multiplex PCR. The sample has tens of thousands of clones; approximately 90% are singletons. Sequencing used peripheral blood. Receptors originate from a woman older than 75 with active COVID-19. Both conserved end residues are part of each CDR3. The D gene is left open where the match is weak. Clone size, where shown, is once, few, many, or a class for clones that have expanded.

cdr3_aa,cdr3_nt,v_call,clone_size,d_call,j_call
CSASLRGREKNGYTF,TGCAGTGCTAGTCTTCGGGGTAGGGAGAAAAATGGCTACACCTTC,TRBV20-1,once,-,TRBJ1-2
CASSQDLGSFSTDTQYF,TGCGCCAGCAGCCAAGACTTAGGGAGTTTTAGCACAGATACGCAGTATTTT,TRBV4-1,-,-,TRBJ2-3
CASTPTSTDTQYF,TGTGCCAGCACCCCAACTAGCACAGATACGCAGTATTTT,TRBV7-9,-,-,TRBJ2-3
CASSPRDYRHEQYF,TGTGCCAGCAGCCCCCGGGACTACCGCCACGAGCAGTACTTC,TRBV9,-,TRBD2,TRBJ2-7
CASSPSGTGDGYTF,TGTGCCAGCTCCCCATCGGGGACAGGGGATGGCTACACCTTC,TRBV18,-,TRBD1,TRBJ1-2
CASSGRDRGLDEQYF,TGTGCCAGCAGCGGTCGGGACAGGGGGCTCGACGAGCAGTACTTC,TRBV7-2,-,TRBD1,TRBJ2-7
CASTPQGGGGEKQFF,TGTGCCAGCACCCCGCAGGGCGGGGGGGGCGAGAAGCAGTTCTTC,TRBV7-2,-,TRBD2,TRBJ2-1
CASSDYFTDTQYF,TGTGCCAGCAGCGACTACTTCACAGATACGCAGTATTTT,TRBV7-8,-,-,TRBJ2-3
CASSFGSGNTEAFF,TGTGCCAGCAGCTTCGGCAGCGGGAACACTGAAGCTTTCTTT,TRBV7-9,-,-,TRBJ1-1
CASSLGNRNNEKLFF,TGCGCCAGCAGCTTAGGGAACAGGAATAATGAAAAACTGTTTTTT,TRBV5-1,-,-,TRBJ1-4
CASKRTGPYEQYF,TGTGCCAGCAAAAGGACAGGACCCTACGAGCAGTACTTC,TRBV6-5,-,TRBD1,TRBJ2-7
CASSVGSQGTEAFF,TGTGCCAGCAGCGTAGGTTCCCAGGGAACTGAAGCTTTCTTT,TRBV9,-,-,TRBJ1-1